This T cell receptor (beta chain) was retrieved from a study of blood T cell repertoires in COVID-19. On the study more broadly: The samples span acute and convalescent COVID-19 from the United States, Italy and Spain. PBMCs, B-cell-depleted T cells, or T cells were the source of the cDNA or gDNA that made up the material.

Looked up from germline, CDR1 is MDHEN and CDR2 is SYDVKM. The CDR3 is 12 amino acids. Libraries were prepared by immunoSEQ multiplex PCR; TCRdb keeps only in-frame clonotypes and omits some of them. The top ten hold over 1.5% of the sample, which has over 200,000 clones, more than 85% seen once. The clonotype was recovered from a man aged 35-49 years with active or convalescent COVID-19. The material sequenced was peripheral blood. This chain links TRBV28 with TRBJ2-3; the match to TRBD1 covers 7 bases. For the CDR3, the DNA is TGTGGAACAACAGGGGTCACAGATACGCAGTATTTT. Protein: CGTTGVTDTQYF.